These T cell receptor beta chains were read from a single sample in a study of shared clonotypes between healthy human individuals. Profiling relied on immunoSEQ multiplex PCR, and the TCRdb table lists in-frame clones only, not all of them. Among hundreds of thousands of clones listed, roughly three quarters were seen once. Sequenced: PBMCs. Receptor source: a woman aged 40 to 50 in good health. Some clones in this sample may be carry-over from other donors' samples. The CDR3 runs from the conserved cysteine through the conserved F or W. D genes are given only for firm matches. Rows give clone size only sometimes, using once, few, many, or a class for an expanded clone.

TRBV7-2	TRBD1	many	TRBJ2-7	TGTGCCAGCAGCTCAGGAGGGACAGGACTTTCCTACGAGCAGTACTTC	CASSSGGTGLSYEQYF
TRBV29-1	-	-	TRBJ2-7	TGCGGCGTTGGTCCTAACGCCTACGAGCAGTACTTC	CGVGPNAYEQYF
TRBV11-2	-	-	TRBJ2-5	TGTGCCAGCAGCTTAGGCGAGGCCCAAGAGACCCAGTACTTC	CASSLGEAQETQYF
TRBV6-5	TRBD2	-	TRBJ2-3	TGTGCCAGCATTTATCTAGCGGGAGGGCCTGTAGATACGCAGTATTTT	CASIYLAGGPVDTQYF
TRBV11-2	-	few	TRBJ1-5	TGTGCCAGCAGCCGAGAGAGCAATCAGCCCCAGCATTTT	CASSRESNQPQHF
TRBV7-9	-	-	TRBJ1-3	TGTGCCACCCACTTAAACGAGATTTCTGGAAACACCATATATTTT	CATHLNEISGNTIYF
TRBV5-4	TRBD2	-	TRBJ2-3	TGTGCCAGCAGCGCTACCGGGACTAGCGGAGAAACTAGCACAGATACGCAGTATTTT	CASSATGTSGETSTDTQYF
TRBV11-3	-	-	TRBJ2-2	TGTGCCAGCAGCTTATTGACAGGGAACACCGGGGAGCTGTTTTTT	CASSLLTGNTGELFF
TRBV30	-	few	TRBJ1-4	TGTGCCTGGAGTCGGGAAAAACTGTTTTTT	CAWSREKLFF
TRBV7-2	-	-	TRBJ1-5	TGTGCCAGCAGCTTAGAAGAAGGGGCGCCCCAGCATTTT	CASSLEEGAPQHF
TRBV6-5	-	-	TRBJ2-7	TGTGCCAGCAGGTCCCCCGGACAGGGAGGGTACGAGCAGTACTTC	CASRSPGQGGYEQYF
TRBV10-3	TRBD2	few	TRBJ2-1	TGTGCCATCAGTGAGGACTCCACCGGGGGGAATGAGCAGTTCTTC	CAISEDSTGGNEQFF
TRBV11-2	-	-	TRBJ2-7	TGTGCCAGCAGCCATTTTCTAGCGAACCCCTTCGAGCAGTACTTC	CASSHFLANPFEQYF
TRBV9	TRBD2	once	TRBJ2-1	TGTGCCAGCAGCGTCTCGCGGGGGAGTGAGCAGTTCTTC	CASSVSRGSEQFF
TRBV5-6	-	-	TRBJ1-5	TGTGCCAGCAGCTTGGCCCTGACTCAAGGGGGTCATCAGCCCCAGCATTTT	CASSLALTQGGHQPQHF
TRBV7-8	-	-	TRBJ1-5	TGTGCCAGCAGCTTAGAGGCCAGGGCAATAAGTCAGCCCCAGCATTTT	CASSLEARAISQPQHF
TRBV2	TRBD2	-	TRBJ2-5	TGTGCCAGCAGTGCTGTCGGACTAGCGGGCCAAGAGACCCAGTACTTC	CASSAVGLAGQETQYF
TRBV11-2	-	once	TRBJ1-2	TGTGCCAGCAGCTGGACAGACCCGAGCTATGGCTACACCTTC	CASSWTDPSYGYTF
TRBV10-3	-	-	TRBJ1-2	TGTGCCATCAGTGGGGGGGACGCCTATGGCTACACCTTC	CAISGGDAYGYTF
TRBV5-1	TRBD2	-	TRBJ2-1	TGCGCCAGCAGCTTGGAGGGTAGCGGGTACAATGAGCAGTTCTTC	CASSLEGSGYNEQFF
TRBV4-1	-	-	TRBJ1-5	TGCGCCAGCAGCCAAGATGGGGGCTTCGGCAATCAGCCCCAGCATTTT	CASSQDGGFGNQPQHF
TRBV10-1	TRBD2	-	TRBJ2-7	TGCGCCAGCAGTGCTTTAGCGGGGTTGAACTACGAGCAGTACTTC	CASSALAGLNYEQYF
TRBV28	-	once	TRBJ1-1	TGTGCCAGCAGTTTACAGGGAGTAACTTTCTTT	CASSLQGVTFF
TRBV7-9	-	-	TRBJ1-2	TGTGCCAGCAGCTTAGTTTCCTCAGGGGATGGCTACACCTTC	CASSLVSSGDGYTF
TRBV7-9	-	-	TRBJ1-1	TGTGCCAGCAGCTTAGGTTCTCTCTCAGGGCGTACTGAAGCTTTCTTT	CASSLGSLSGRTEAFF
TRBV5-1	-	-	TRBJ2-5	TGCGCCAGCAGCACGATTGGGGAGACCCAGTACTTC	CASSTIGETQYF